Each of the 9 T cell receptor beta chains below was sequenced from the same sample in a study of blood T cell repertoires in COVID-19. Here immunoSEQ multiplex PCR was the method, and the copy in TCRdb shows in-frame clones only, minus some. The data show 90,000 to 150,000 clones, with 79% seen just once and 3.5% to 4.5% held by the top ten. Material: peripheral blood. The receptors come from a woman of 80 years or more with acute or convalescent COVID-19.

The chain has TRBV5-4 and TRBJ2-3; 11 bases agree with TRBD2. This CDR3 has 15 residues. Per the germline V gene, CDR1 is SGHNT and CDR2 is YYREEE (reference sequence). After removal of 0 bases from V and 5 bases from J, the junction contained 2 bases not matched to a gene. CDR3 sequence: CASSLGLAGGDTQYF. Here the CDR3 DNA reads TGTGCCAGCAGCTTGGGGCTAGCGGGAGGAGATACGCAGTATTTT.

The V call is TRBV19, the J call TRBJ2-3; 10 positions agree with TRBD2. The CDR3 consists of 15 residues. J lost 2 bases, V lost 6 bases, and 5 bases had no gene match. Germline loops: CDR1 LNHDA, CDR2 SQIVND (reference sequence). CDR3 nucleotides: TGTGCCAGTAGGCGGACTAGCGGTTCCACAGATACGCAGTATTTT. This translates into CASRRTSGSTDTQYF.

This rearrangement joins TRBV27 to TRBJ2-1, with D maybe TRBD1 (7 bases). The germline V and J ends were trimmed by 3 bases and 11 bases, with 11 bases remaining between them. The length of the CDR3 is 12 residues. Germline V CDR1 and CDR2: MNHEY, SMNVEV (reference sequence). CDR3 region: CASSFSGGKQFF. The CDR3 bases are TGTGCCAGCAGTTTCTCAGGGGGGAAGCAGTTCTTC.

As for this clone: This CDR3 is also generated by other DNA sequences in the sample. CDR3 bases: TGTGCCAGCAGCCCTACAGGGGGCACTGAAGCTTTCTTT. Its translation is CASSPTGGTEAFF. This chain uses TRBV7-2 with TRBJ1-1, with 8 bases matching TRBD1. This CDR3 comprises 13 residues. Unmatched junction bases numbered 3, after V lost 5 bases and J lost 4 bases. Per germline, CDR1 SGHTA and CDR2 FQGNSA.

J is TRBJ2-5 and V is TRBV3-1 (or the pseudogene TRBV3-2); 9 bases fit TRBD1. CDR1 is LGHDT and CDR2 is YNNKEL in the germline V gene (reference sequence). CDR3 size: 13 residues. J gave up 5 bases and V 6 bases, and 4 bases lay outside the gene matches. The chain's CDR3 is CASSFTGGETQYF. The CDR3, as DNA: TGTGCCAGCAGTTTTACAGGGGGCGAGACCCAGTACTTC.

The rearrangement joins TRBV5-6 to TRBJ1-1, with TRBD1 matching over 8 bases. There are 14 residues in the CDR3. Unmatched junction bases numbered 2, after V lost 0 bases and J lost 4 bases. CDR1 is SGHDT and CDR2 is YYEEEE in the germline V gene. The CDR3 loop is CASSLGGQGTEAFF. In DNA, the CDR3 is TGTGCCAGCAGCTTGGGAGGACAGGGCACTGAAGCTTTCTTT.

This chain links TRBV6-1 with TRBJ2-7; D gene uncertain. This CDR3 has 11 residues. The germline V gene encodes CDR1 MNHNS and CDR2 SASEGT. V gave up 3 bases and J gave up 4 bases, with 4 bases separating them. The CDR3 sequence: CASSDGYEQYF. The CDR3 DNA reads as TGTGCCAGCAGTGACGGGTACGAGCAGTACTTC.

This clone was seen more than once but under ten times. This chain links TRBV6-1 with TRBJ2-2; D is undetermined. V was trimmed by 3 bases and J by 4 bases, leaving 9 bases between them. This CDR3 comprises 14 residues. The germline CDR1 and CDR2 sequences are MNHNS and SASEGT. Written as DNA, the CDR3 is TGTGCCAGCAGTGATGTCGGTGTCACCGGGGAGCTGTTTTTT. Residues: CASSDVGVTGELFF.

The V and J genes are TRBV13 and TRBJ1-6, with 7 bases lining up with TRBD1. The CDR3 sequence is 14 residues long. The germline V gene has CDR1 PRHDT and CDR2 FYEKMQ (reference sequence). Trimming cost V 6 bases and J 6 bases; bases outside gene matches: 5. In DNA, the CDR3 is TGTGCCAGCAGAGCCCGGGACAGTAATTCACCCCTCCACTTT. It is translated as CASRARDSNSPLHF.